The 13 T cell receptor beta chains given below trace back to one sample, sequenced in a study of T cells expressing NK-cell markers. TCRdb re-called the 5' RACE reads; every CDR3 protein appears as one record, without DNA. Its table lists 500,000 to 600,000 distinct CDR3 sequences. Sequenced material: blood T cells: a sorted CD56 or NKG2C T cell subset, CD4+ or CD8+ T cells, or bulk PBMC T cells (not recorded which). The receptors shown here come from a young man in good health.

CDR3 in amino acids: CASSLGIGELFF. The chain employs TRBV7-9 and TRBJ2-2; the D call from TCRdb, TRBD1, cannot be confirmed without DNA. CDR1 and CDR2 from the germline V gene are SEHNR and FQNEAQ (reference sequence). The CDR3 spans 12 residues.

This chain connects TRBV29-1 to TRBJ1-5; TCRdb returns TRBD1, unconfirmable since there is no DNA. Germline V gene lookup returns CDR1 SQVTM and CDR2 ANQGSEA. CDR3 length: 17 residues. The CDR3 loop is CSVEGQGGQYGNQPQHF.

This chain's CDR3 is CASSDSGWGETQYF. This chain links TRBV25-1 with TRBJ2-5; absent DNA, TCRdb's TRBD2 call cannot be checked. Germline V gene data show CDR1 as MGHDK and CDR2 as SYGVNS. CDR3 length: 14 amino acids. Full variable domain (outside the CDR3, taken from reference TRBV25-1 and TRBJ2-5): EADIYQTPRYLVIGTGKKITLECSQTMGHDKMYWYQQDPGMELHLIHYSYGVNSTEKGDLSSESTVSRIRTEHFPLTLESARPSHTSQYLCASSDSGWGETQYFGPGTRLLVL.

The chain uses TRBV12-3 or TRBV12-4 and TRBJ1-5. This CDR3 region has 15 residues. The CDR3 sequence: CASSPRGRGGQPQHF.

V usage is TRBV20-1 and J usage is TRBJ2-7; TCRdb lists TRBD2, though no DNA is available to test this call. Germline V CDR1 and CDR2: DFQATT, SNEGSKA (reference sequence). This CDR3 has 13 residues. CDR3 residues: CSAPLPTASEQYF.

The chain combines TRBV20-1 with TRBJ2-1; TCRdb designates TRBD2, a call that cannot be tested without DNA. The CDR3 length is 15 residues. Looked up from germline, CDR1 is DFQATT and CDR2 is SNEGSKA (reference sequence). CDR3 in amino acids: CSASTGTSGNLEQFF.

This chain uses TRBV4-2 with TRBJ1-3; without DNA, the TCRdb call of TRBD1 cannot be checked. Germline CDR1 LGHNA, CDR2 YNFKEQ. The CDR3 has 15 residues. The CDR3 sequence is CASSQDRGAGNTIYF.

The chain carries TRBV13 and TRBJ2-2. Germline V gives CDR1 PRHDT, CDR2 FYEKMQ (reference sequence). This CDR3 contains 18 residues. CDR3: CASSFYFRRSQNTGELFF. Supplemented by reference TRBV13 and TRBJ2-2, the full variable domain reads AAGVIQSPRHLIKEKRETATLKCYPIPRHDTVYWYQQGPGQDPQFLISFYEKMQSDKGSIPDRFSAQQFSDYHSELNMSSLELGDSALYFCASSFYFRRSQNTGELFFGEGSRLTVL.

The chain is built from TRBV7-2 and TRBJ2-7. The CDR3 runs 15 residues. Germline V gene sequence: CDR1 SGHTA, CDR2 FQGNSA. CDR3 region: CASSLAFRTTYEQYF.

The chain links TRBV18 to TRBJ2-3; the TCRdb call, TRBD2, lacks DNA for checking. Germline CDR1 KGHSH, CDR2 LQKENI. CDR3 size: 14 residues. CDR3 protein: CASSVLADTDTQYF.

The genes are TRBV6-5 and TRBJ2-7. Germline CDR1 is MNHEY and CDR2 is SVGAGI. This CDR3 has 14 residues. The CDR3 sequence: CASSWSERAYEQYF.

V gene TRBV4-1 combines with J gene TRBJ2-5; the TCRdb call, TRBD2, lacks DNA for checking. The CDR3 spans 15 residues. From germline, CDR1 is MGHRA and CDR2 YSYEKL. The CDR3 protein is CASSQGVLPGETQYF.

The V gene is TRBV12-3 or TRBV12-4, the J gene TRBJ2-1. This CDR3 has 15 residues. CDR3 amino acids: CASSNRISSYNEQFF.